The 2 T cell receptor beta chains given below trace back to one sample, sequenced in a study of T cell responses to AZD1222 COVID-19 vaccine. Data came from immunoSEQ multiplex PCR; TCRdb stores just in-frame clones and leaves some out. The sample records around 69,000 clones, roughly 84% being singletons. The starting material was peripheral blood, obtained on day 0 of AZD1222 vaccination. Every receptor here comes from an adult in good health.

The chain carries TRBV5-8 and TRBJ2-3, with D possibly called TRBD1 or TRBD2 (6 bases each). The CDR3 extends over 14 amino acids. V lost 4 bases and J 2 bases, leaving 11 bases between the germline ends. The germline CDR1 and CDR2 sequences are SGHTS and YDEGEE. The CDR3 spells CASSRGPDTDTQYF. The CDR3 nucleotides read TGTGCCAGCAGCCGGGGGCCAGACACAGATACGCAGTATTTT.

The genes are TRBV3-1 (or the pseudogene TRBV3-2) and TRBJ2-7; TRBD1 aligns across 11 bases. The CDR3 length is 14 residues. Trimming took 2 bases from V and 7 from J; bases not matched to a gene: 4. The V gene's germline CDR1 is LGHDT and CDR2 YNNKEL (reference sequence). CDR3 DNA sequence: TGTGCCAGCAGCCAACGGGACAGGGGGTGGGAGCAGTACTTC. Protein product: CASSQRDRGWEQYF.